This TCR beta chain stems from a study of cytomegalovirus exposure and HLA in healthy donors. General study findings and limits: A missense variant in DCLRE1C was later tied to TCR beta V- and J-gene trimming. There was a cluster of highly shared sequence variants that was likely a sequencing artifact.

PCR primers comprised 60 Vbeta and 13 Jbeta primers. The repertoire was sequenced with immunoSEQ multiplex PCR; TCRdb's copy has only in-frame clones and lacks some. The sample includes about 170,000 clones, approximately 72% seen only once; the top ten take about 7%. In the case of this clone: Its specificity is not known.

V was clipped by 4 bases and J by 3 bases; unmatched bases: 4. This CDR3 has 15 residues. CDR1 and CDR2 (germline): SGHTA, FQGNSA. As for the donors, each was a healthy bone marrow donor. Donors had nominal health at sampling but likely had unrecorded immune exposures. The sequence was obtained from a man between 35 and 55 years old in good health and CMV-seropositive. The genes are TRBV7-2 and TRBJ1-4; 8 bases are a match to TRBD1. The specimen was PBMCs. DNA for the CDR3: TGTGCCAGCAGCTCCTCAGGGGGCTCTAATGAAAAACTGTTTTTT. It encodes CASSSSGGSNEKLFF.